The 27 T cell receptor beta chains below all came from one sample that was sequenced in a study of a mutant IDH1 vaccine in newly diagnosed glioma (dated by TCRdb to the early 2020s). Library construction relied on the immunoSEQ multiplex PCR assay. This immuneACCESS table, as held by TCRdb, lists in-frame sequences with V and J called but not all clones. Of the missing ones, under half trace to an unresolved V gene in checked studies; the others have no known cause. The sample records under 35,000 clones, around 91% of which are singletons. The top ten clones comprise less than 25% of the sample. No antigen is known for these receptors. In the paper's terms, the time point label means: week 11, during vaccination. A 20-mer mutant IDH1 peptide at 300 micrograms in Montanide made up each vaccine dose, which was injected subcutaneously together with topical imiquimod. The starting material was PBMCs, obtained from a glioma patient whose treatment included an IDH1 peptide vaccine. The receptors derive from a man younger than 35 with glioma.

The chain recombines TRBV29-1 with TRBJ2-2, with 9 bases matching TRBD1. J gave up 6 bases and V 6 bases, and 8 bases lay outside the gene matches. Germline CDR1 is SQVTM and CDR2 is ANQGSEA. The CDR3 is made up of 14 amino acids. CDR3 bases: TGCAGCGTGGCCCGGGACAGGGATTCCGGGGAGCTGTTTTTT. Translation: CSVARDRDSGELFF.

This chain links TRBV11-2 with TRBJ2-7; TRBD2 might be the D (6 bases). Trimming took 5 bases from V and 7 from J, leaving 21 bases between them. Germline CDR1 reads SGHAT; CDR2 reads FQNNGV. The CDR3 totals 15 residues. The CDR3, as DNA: TGTGCCAGCAGCACCACTTGGACGGGACTGGGGGAGCAGTACTTC. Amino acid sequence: CASSTTWTGLGEQYF.

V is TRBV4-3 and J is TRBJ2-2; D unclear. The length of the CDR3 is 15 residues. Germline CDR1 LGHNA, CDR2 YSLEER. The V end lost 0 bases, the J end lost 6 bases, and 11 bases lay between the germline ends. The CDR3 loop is CASSQDRSRAGELFF. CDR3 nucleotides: TGCGCCAGCAGCCAAGACCGATCCCGGGCCGGGGAGCTGTTTTTT.

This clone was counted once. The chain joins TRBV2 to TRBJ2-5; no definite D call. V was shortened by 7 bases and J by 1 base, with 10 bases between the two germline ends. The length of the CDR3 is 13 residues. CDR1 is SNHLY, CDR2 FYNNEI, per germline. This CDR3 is CASKEWGQETQYF. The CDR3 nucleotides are TGTGCCAGCAAGGAATGGGGCCAAGAGACCCAGTACTTC.

The CDR3 spells CASSREWGSHYEQYF. The CDR3 DNA is TGTGCCAGCAGCCGCGAATGGGGCAGCCACTACGAGCAGTACTTC. This chain uses TRBV4-2 with TRBJ2-5, with D tentatively TRBD1 (5 bases). Judging by the DNA end, TRBJ2-7 fits better; the J call may be wrong. This CDR3 is built from 15 residues. The V gene's germline CDR1 is LGHNA and CDR2 YNFKEQ.

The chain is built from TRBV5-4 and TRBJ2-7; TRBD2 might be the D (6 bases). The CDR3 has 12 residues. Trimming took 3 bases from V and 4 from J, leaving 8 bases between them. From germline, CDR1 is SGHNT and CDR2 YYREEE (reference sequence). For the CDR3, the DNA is TGTGCCAGCAGCTGGGGGGAATACGAGCAGTACTTC. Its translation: CASSWGEYEQYF.

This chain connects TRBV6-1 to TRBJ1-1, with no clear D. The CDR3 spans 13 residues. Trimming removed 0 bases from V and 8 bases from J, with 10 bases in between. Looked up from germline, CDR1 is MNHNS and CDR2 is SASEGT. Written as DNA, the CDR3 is TGTGCCAGCAGTGAAGCAGGGAGGAGGGAAGCTTTCTTT. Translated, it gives CASSEAGRREAFF.

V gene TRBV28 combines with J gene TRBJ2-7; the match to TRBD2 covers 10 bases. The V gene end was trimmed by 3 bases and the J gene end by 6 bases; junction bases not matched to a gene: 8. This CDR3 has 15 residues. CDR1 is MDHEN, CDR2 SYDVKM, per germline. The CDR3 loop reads CASSLSEREGSEQYF. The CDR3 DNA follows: TGTGCCAGCAGTTTGTCGGAGCGGGAGGGGTCCGAGCAGTACTTC.

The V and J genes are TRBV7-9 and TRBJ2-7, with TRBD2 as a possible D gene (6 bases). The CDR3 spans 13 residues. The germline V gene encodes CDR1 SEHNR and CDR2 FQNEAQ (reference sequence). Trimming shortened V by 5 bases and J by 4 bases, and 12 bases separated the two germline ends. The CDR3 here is CASSPGRAYEQYF. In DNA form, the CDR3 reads TGTGCCAGCAGCCCCGGGAGAGCGTACGAGCAGTACTTC. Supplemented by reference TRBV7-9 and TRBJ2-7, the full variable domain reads DTGVSQNPRHKITKRGQNVTFRCDPISEHNRLYWYRQTLGQGPEFLTYFQNEAQLEKSRLLSDRFSAERPKGSFSTLEIQRTEQGDSAMYLCASSPGRAYEQYFGPGTRLTVT.

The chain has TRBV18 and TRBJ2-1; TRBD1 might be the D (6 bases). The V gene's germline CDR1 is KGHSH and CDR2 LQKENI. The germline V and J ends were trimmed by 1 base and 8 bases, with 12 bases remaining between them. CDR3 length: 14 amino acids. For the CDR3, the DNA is TGTGCCAGCTCACCACGGGGGCGTATCGATGAGCAGTTCTTC. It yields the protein CASSPRGRIDEQFF.

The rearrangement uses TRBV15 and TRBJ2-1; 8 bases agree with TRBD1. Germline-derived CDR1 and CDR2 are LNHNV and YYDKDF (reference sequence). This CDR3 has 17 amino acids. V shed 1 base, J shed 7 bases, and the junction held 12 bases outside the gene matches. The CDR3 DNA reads TGTGCCACCAGCAGAGGTCATTGGCAGGGGGCTTTGAATGAGCAGTTCTTC. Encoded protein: CATSRGHWQGALNEQFF. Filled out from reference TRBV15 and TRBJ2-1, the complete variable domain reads DAMVIQNPRYQVTQFGKPVTLSCSQTLNHNVMYWYQQKSSQAPKLLFHYYDKDFNNEADTPDNFQSRRPNTSFCFLDIRSPGLGDTAMYLCATSRGHWQGALNEQFFGPGTRLTVL.

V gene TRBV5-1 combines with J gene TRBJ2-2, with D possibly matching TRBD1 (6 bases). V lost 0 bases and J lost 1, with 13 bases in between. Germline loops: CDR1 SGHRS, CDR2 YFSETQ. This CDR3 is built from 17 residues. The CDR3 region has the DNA TGCGCCAGCAGCTTGGCCCCGGGCAGGGGGAACACCGGGGAGCTGTTTTTT. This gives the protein CASSLAPGRGNTGELFF.

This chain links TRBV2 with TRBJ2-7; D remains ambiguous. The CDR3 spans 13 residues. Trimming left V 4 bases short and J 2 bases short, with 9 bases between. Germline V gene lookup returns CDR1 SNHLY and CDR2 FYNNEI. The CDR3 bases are TGTGCCAGCAGTGTGGCCCGAACCTACGAGCAGTACTTC. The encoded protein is CASSVARTYEQYF.

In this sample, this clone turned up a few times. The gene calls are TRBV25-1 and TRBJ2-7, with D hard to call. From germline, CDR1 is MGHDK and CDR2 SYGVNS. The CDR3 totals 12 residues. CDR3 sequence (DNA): TGTGGCCAGTGCAGGACCTCCTACGAGCAGTACTTC. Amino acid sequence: CGQCRTSYEQYF.

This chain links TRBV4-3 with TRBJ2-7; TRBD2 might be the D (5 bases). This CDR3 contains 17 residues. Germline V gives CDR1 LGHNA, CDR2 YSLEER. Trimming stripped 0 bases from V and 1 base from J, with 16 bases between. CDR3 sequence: CASSQDDTGRGSYEQYF. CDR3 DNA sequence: TGCGCCAGCAGCCAAGATGACACGGGAAGAGGGTCCTACGAGCAGTACTTC.

The CDR3 DNA is TGTGCCAGCAGCCAAGGGGTGCAGGTCCGCACTGAAGCTTTCTTT. It encodes CASSQGVQVRTEAFF. V is TRBV2 and J is TRBJ1-1; the D gene is possibly TRBD1 (5 bases). The CDR3 covers 15 residues. Trimming pared 6 bases from V and 4 bases from J, leaving 18 bases between. CDR1 is SNHLY, CDR2 FYNNEI, per germline.

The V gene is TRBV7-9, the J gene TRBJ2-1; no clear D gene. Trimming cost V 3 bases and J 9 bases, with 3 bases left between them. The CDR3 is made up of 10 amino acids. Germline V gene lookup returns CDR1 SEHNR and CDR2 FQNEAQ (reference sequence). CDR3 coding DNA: TGTGCCAGCAGCTTCAGTGAGCAGTTCTTC. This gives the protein CASSFSEQFF.

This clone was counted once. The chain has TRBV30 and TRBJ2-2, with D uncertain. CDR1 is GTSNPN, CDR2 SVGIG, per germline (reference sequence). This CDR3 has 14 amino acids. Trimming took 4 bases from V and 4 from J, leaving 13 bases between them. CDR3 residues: CAWKKGEITGELFF. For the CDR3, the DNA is TGTGCCTGGAAAAAAGGCGAAATCACCGGGGAGCTGTTTTTT. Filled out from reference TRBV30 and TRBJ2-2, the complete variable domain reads SQTIHQWPATLVQPVGSPLSLECTVEGTSNPNLYWYRQAAGRGLQLLFYSVGIGQISSEVPQNLSASRPQDRQFILSSKKLLLSDSGFYLCAWKKGEITGELFFGEGSRLTVL.

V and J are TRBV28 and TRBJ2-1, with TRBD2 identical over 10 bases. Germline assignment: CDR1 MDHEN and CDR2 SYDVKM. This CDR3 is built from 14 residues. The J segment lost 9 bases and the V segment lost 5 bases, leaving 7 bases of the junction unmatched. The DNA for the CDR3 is TGTGCCAGCAGTCTCCTAGCGGGAGCCGGTGAGCAGTTCTTC. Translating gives CASSLLAGAGEQFF.

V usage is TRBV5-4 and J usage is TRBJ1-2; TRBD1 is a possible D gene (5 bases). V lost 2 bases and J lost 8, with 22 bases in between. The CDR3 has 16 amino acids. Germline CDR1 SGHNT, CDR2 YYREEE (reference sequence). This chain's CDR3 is CASSFGAGRDSRGYTF. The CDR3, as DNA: TGTGCCAGCAGCTTCGGTGCCGGTAGGGACTCGCGGGGCTACACCTTC.

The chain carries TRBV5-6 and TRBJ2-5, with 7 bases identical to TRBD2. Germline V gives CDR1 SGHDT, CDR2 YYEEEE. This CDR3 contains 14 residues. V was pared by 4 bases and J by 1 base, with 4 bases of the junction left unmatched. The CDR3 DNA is TGTGCCAGCAGCGGTTGGACTAGCCAAGAGACCCAGTACTTC. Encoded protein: CASSGWTSQETQYF.

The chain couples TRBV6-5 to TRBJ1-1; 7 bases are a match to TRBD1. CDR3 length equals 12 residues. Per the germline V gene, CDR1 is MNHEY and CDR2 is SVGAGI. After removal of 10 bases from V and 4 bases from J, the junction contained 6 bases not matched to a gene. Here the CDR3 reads CATGDSSTEAFF. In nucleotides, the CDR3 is TGTGCCACCGGGGACAGCTCCACTGAAGCTTTCTTT.

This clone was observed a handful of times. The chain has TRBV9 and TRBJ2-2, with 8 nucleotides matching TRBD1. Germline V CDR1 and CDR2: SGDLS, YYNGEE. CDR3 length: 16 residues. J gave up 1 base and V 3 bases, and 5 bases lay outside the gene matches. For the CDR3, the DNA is TGTGCCAGCAGCGCAGAGACAGGGGAGAACACCGGGGAGCTGTTTTTT. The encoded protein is CASSAETGENTGELFF.

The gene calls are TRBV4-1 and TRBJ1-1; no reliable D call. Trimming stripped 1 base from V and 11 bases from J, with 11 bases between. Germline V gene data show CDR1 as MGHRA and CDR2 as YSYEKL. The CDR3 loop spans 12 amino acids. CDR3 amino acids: CASSQVGGKAFF. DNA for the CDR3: TGCGCCAGCAGCCAAGTTGGAGGTAAGGCTTTCTTT.

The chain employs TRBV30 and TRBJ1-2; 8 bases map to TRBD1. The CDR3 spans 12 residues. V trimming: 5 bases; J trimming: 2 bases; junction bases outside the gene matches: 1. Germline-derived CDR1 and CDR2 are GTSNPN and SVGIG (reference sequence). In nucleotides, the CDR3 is TGTGCCTGGTGGGACAGGAACTATGGCTACACCTTC. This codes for CAWWDRNYGYTF.

The CDR3 nucleotides read TGCGCCAGCAGCCACCTCACTTTTCGGGGGAAAGACGAGCAGTACTTC. Its translation is CASSHLTFRGKDEQYF. The V and J genes are TRBV4-1 and TRBJ2-7, with D maybe TRBD2 (6 bases). Per the germline V gene, CDR1 is MGHRA and CDR2 is YSYEKL. The CDR3 is 16 amino acids. V was pared by 3 bases and J by 5 bases, with 20 bases between.

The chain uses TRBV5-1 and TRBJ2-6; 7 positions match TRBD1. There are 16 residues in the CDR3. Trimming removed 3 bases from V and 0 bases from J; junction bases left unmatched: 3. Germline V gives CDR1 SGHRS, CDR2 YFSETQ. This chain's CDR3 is CASSSRDSSGANVLTF. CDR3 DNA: TGCGCCAGCAGCTCGAGGGACAGCTCTGGGGCCAACGTCCTGACTTTC.